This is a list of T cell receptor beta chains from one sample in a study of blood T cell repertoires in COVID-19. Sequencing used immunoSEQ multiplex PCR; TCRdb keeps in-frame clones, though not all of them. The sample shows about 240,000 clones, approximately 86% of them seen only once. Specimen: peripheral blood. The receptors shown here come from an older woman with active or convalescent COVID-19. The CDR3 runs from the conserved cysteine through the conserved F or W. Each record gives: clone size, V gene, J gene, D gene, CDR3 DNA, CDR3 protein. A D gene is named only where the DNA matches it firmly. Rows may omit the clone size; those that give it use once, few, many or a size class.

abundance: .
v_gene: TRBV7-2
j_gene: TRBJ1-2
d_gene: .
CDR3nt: TGTGCCAGCAGCTACCAGGGGAATGGCTACACCTTC
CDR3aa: CASSYQGNGYTF

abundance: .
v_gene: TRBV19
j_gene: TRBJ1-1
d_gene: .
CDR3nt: TGTGCCAGTGCGGAAAACCCGAACACTGAAGCTTTCTTT
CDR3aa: CASAENPNTEAFF

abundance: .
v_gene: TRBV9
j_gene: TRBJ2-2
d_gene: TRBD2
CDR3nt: TGTGCCAGCAGGCCGGTAGCGGGGGTTGGGGAGCTGTTTTTT
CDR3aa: CASRPVAGVGELFF

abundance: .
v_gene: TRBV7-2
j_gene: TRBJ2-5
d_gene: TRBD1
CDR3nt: TGTGCCAGCAGCTTCCAGGGGGTTGAGACCCAGTACTTC
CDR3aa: CASSFQGVETQYF

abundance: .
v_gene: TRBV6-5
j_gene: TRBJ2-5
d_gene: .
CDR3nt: TGTGCCAGCAGTAGAGGGGGGGGATGGGAGACCCAGTACTTC
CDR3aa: CASSRGGGWETQYF

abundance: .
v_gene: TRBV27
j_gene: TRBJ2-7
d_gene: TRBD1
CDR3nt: TGTGCCAGCAGCCAATCCGGGACAGTAGCCTACGAGCAGTACTTC
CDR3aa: CASSQSGTVAYEQYF

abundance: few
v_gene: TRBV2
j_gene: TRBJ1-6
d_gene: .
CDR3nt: TGTGCCAGCAGTGAAGTAAGAGCAAATTCACCCCTCCACTTT
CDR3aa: CASSEVRANSPLHF

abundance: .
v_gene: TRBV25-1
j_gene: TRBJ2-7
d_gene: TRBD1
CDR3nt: TGTGCCAGCGGGGCGGGACAGGTGGCCGAGCAGTACTTC
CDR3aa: CASGAGQVAEQYF

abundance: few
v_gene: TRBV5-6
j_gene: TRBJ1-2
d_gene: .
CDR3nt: TGTGCCAGCAGCTTAGTCCAGGGCGGCTACACCTTC
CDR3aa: CASSLVQGGYTF

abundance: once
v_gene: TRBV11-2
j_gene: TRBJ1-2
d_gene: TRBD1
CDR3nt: TGTGCCAGCAGGCCCACCGACAGGGACTATGGCTACACCTTC
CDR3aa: CASRPTDRDYGYTF

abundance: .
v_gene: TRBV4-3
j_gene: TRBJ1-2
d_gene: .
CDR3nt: TGCGCCAGCAGCCAAGATCCGGGGAAGAGCTACACCTTC
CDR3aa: CASSQDPGKSYTF

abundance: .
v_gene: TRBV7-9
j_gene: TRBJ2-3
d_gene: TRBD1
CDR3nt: TGTGCCAGCAGCTCTGACTACAGGGGCCCAGATACGCAGTATTTT
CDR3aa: CASSSDYRGPDTQYF

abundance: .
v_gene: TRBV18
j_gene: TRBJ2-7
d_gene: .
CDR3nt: TGTGCCAGCTCACCTCGACGGGACTACGAGCAGTACTTC
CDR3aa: CASSPRRDYEQYF

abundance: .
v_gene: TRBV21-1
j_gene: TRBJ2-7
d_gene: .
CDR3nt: TGTGCCAGCAGCAAATATGGAAAGGACAGGTTTACCAACGAGCAGTACTTC
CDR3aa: CASSKYGKDRFTNEQYF

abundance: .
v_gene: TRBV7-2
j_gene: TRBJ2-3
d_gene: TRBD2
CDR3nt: TGTGCCAGCAGCACGCAGCGGGGAGGCACAGATACGCAGTATTTT
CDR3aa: CASSTQRGGTDTQYF

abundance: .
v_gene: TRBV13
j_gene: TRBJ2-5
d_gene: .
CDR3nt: TGTGCCAGCAGTTTTTATCGGGGGGCCCTTAAAGAGACCCAGTACTTC
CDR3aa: CASSFYRGALKETQYF

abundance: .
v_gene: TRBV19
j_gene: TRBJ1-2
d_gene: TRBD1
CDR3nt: TGTGCCAGTACCCAAGGGGGCCGAACAGGGGGCTACACCTTC
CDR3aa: CASTQGGRTGGYTF

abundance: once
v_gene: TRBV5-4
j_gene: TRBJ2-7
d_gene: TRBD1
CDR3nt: TGTGCCAGCAGCCAACAGGGGGCTTTGCCCTACGAGCAGTACTTC
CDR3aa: CASSQQGALPYEQYF

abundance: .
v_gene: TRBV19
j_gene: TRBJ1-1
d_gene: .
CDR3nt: TGTGCCAGTAGTGATCCTATAGGGGCCACTGAAGCTTTCTTT
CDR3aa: CASSDPIGATEAFF

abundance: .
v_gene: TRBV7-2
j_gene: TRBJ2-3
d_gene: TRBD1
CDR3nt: TGTGCCAGCAGCTCCGGACAGGGGTTCGGGTCAGATACGCAGTATTTT
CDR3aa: CASSSGQGFGSDTQYF

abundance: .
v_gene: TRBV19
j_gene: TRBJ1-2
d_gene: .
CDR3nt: TGTGCCAGTCAACGCCGGGACATGTGGGGGGGCTACACCTTC
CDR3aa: CASQRRDMWGGYTF

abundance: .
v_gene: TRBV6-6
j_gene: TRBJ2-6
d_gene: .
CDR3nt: TGTGCCAGCGGACAGTACGTCTCTGGGGCCAACGTCCTGACTTTC
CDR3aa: CASGQYVSGANVLTF

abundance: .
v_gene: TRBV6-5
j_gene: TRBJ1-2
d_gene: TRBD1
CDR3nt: TGTGCCAGCACGGGGACAGGGGGCGTTACCGGCTACACCTTC
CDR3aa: CASTGTGGVTGYTF

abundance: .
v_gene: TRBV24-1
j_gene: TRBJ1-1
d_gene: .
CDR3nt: TGTGCCACGCAGAAGGGGGTAGCGGGTGTCACTGAAGCTTTCTTT
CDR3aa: CATQKGVAGVTEAFF

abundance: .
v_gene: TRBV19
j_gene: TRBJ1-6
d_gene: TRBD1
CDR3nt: TGTGCCAGTAGTACCCCCCCCGGGACAGGGGGATCACCCCTCCACTTT
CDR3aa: CASSTPPGTGGSPLHF

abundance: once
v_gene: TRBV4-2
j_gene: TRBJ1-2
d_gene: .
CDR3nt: TGTGCCAGCAGCCAAGCTGCGACAGGCCTCGTCTATGGCTACACCTTC
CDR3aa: CASSQAATGLVYGYTF

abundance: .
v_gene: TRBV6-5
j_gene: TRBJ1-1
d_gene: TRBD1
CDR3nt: TGTGCCAGCAGAATTCGACAGGGAGTTGAAGCTTTCTTT
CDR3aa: CASRIRQGVEAFF

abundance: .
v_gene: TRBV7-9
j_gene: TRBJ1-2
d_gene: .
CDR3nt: TGTGCCAGCAGCTTAGCTTATCAGGAATCTAAGACCTTC
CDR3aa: CASSLAYQESKTF

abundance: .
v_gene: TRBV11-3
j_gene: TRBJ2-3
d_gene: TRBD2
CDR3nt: TGTGCCAGCAGTCCGGGACTAGGCACAGATACGCAGTATTTT
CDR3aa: CASSPGLGTDTQYF

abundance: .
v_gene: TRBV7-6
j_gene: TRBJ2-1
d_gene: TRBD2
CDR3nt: TGTGCCAGCAGCTTAGACGGGGGGACCTACAATGAGCAGTTCTTC
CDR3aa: CASSLDGGTYNEQFF

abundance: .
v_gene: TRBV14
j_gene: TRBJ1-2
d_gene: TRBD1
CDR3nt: TGTGCCAGCAGCCAGCGGGACAGGGAGAACTATGGCTACACCTTC
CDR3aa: CASSQRDRENYGYTF

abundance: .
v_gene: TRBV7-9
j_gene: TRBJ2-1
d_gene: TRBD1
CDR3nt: TGTGCCAGCAGCTTAAGGGTGGGACAGGCCCAGACCAATGAGCAGTTCTTC
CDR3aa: CASSLRVGQAQTNEQFF

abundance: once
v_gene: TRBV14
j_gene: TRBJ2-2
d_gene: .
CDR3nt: TGTGCCAGCAGTCAATACTACGGGGGTATGAACACCGGGGAGCTGTTTTTT
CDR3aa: CASSQYYGGMNTGELFF

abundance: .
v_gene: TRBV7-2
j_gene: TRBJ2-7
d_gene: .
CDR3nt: TGTGCCAGCAGCTTAGTGCCGGGATTCTCCTACGAGCAGTACTTC
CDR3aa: CASSLVPGFSYEQYF

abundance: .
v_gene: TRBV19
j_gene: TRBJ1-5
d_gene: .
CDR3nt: TGTGCCAGTAGTATCGGGGGGTATAGCAATCAGCCCCAGCATTTT
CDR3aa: CASSIGGYSNQPQHF

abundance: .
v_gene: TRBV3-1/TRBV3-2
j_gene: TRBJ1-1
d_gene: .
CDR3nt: TGTGCCAGCAGCCAAGCGGCCACCCGAGGGACTGAAGCTTTCTTT
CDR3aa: CASSQAATRGTEAFF

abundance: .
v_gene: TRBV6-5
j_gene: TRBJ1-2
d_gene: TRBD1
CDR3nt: TGTGCCAGCAGAAGACAGGGAGTTCAGGGCTACACCTTC
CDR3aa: CASRRQGVQGYTF

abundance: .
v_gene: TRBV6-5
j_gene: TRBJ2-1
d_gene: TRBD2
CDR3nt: TGTGCCAGCACCCAAGGAGGCGGGAGAGAGCAGTTCTTC
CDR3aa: CASTQGGGREQFF

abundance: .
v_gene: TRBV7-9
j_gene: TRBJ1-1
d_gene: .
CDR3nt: TGTGCCAGCAGTCCACATCCTCGACAGGATAGGGCCACTGAAGCTTTCTTT
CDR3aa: CASSPHPRQDRATEAFF

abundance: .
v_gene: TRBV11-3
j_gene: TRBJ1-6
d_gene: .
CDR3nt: TGTGCCAGCAGCAATCTCCAGGGATCAAATTCACCCCTCCACTTT
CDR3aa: CASSNLQGSNSPLHF

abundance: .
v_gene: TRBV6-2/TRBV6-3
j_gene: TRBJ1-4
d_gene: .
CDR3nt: TGTGCCAGCAGCCTGAGAGGGGGTGAAAAACTGTTTTTT
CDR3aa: CASSLRGGEKLFF

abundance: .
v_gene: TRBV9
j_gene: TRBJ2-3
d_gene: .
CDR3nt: TGTGCCAGCAGTGTTGGGATCGGGGGTGGTACAGATACGCAGTATTTT
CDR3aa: CASSVGIGGGTDTQYF

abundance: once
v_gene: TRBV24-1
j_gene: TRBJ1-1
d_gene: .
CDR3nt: TGTGCCACCAGTGGTAAGGGGGACACTGAAGCTTTCTTT
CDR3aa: CATSGKGDTEAFF

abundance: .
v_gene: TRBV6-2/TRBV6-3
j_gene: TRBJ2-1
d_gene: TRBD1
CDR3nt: TGTGCCAGCAGTTTGGACAGGGGGGACAATGAGCAGTTCTTC
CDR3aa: CASSLDRGDNEQFF

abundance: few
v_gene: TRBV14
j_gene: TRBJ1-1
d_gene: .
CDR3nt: TGTGCCAGCAGCAAGGTCCAGGTTACAGGAAACACTGAAGCTTTCTTT
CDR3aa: CASSKVQVTGNTEAFF

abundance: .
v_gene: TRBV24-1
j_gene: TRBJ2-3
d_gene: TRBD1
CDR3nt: TGTGCCACCGGCCCCTCGGGACAGTTGGCAGATACGCAGTATTTT
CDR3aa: CATGPSGQLADTQYF

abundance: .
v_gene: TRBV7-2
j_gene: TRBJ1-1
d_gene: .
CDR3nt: TGTGCCAGCAGCGCCCCACAGAGAATGAACACTGAAGCTTTCTTT
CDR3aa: CASSAPQRMNTEAFF

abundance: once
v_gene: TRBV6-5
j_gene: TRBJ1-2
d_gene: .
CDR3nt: TGTGCCAGCTGCGCGGGAGTAACTAACTATGGCTACACCTTC
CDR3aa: CASCAGVTNYGYTF

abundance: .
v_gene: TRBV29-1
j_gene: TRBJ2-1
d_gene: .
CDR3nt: TGCAGCGTGGGGCCAAACAATGAGCAGTTCTTC
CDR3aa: CSVGPNNEQFF

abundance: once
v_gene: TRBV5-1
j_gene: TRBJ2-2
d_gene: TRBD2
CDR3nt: TGCGCCAGCAGCTTTGCGGGGGGGACGAACACCGGGGAGCTGTTTTTT
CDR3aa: CASSFAGGTNTGELFF

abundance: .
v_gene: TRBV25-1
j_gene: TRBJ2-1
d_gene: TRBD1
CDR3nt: TGTGCCAGCAGTGATTACAGGGGCGCTGGCTACAATGAGCAGTTCTTC
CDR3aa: CASSDYRGAGYNEQFF

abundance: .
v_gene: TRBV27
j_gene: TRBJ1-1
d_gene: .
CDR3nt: TGTGCCAGCAGTACCCCAGGGATAGACACTGAAGCTTTCTTT
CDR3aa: CASSTPGIDTEAFF

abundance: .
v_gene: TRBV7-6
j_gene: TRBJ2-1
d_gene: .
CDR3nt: TGTGCCAGCAGCGGAGGGGGCGATGAGCAGTTCTTC
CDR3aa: CASSGGGDEQFF

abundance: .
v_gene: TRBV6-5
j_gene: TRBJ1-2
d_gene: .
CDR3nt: TGTGCCAGCAGCTCTCACAGTGAGAGGGGGACTGGCTACACCTTC
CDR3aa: CASSSHSERGTGYTF

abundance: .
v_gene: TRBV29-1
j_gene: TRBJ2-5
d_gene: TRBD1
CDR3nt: TGCAGCGTTGGTCCAGGGGGTAGAGAGACCCAGTACTTC
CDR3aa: CSVGPGGRETQYF

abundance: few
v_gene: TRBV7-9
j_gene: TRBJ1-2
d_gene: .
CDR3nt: TGTGCCAGCAGCTTAGCCCCAAATTTACAGGGCAATGGCTACACCTTC
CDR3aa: CASSLAPNLQGNGYTF

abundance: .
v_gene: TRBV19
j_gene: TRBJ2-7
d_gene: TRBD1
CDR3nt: TGTGCCAGTAGCATGCTCCCCGGACAGGGTTACGAGCAGTACTTC
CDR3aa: CASSMLPGQGYEQYF

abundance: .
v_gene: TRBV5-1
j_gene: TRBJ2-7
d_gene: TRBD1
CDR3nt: TGCGCCAGCAGCTCTCGACGGACAGGGGCCTACGAGCAGTACTTC
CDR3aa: CASSSRRTGAYEQYF

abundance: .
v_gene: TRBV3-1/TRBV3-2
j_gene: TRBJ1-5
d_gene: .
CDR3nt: TGTGCCAGCAGCCAAGGAGGCGGAAGTCAGCCCCAGCATTTT
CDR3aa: CASSQGGGSQPQHF